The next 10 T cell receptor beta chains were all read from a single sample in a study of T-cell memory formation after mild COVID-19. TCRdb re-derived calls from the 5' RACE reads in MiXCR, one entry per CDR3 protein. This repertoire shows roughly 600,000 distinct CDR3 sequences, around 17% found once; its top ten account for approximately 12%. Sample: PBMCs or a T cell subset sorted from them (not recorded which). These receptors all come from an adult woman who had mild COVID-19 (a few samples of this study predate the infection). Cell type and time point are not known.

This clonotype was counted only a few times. The CDR3 region is CASSYMTGKETQYF. CDR3 DNA sequence: TGTGCCAGCAGTTACATGACAGGGAAAGAGACCCAGTACTTC. The gene calls are TRBV12-3 or TRBV12-4 and TRBJ2-5; 7 bases map to TRBD1. V lost 4 bases to trimming and J lost 3 bases; unmatched junction nucleotides: 5. CDR3 length: 14 residues.

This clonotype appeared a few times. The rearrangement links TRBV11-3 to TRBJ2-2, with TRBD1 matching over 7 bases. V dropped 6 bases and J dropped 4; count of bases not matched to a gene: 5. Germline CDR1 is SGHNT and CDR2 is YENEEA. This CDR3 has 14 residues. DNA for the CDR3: TGTGCCAGCAGTCGACAGGGCCTCACCGGGGAGCTGTTTTTT. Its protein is CASSRQGLTGELFF.

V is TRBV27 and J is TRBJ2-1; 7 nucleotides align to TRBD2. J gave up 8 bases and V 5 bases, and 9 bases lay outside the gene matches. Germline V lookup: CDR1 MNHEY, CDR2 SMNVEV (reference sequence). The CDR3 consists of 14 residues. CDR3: CASSLAVMDDEQFF. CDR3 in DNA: TGTGCCAGCAGTCTAGCGGTAATGGACGATGAGCAGTTCTTC.

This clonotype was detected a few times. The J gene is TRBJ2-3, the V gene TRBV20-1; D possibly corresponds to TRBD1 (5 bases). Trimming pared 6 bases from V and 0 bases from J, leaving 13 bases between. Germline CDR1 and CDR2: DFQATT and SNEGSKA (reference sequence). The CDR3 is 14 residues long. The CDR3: CSARESGSTDTQYF. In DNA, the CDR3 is TGCAGTGCCAGGGAATCCGGAAGCACAGATACGCAGTATTTT.

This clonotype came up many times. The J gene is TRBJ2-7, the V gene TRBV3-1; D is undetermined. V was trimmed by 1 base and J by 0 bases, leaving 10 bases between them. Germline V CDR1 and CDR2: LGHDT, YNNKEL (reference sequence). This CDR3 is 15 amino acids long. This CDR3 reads CASSQGSGYSYEQYF. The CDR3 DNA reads TGTGCCAGCAGCCAAGGATCTGGTTACTCCTACGAGCAGTACTTC.

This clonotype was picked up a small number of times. Here the CDR3 reads CASSRDRDNTEAFF. CDR3 nucleotide sequence: TGTGCCAGCTCCAGGGACAGGGATAACACTGAAGCTTTCTTT. The chain employs TRBV18 and TRBJ1-1, with TRBD1 identical over 9 bases. Looked up from germline, CDR1 is KGHSH and CDR2 is LQKENI. The ends lost 6 bases at V and 2 bases at J; junction bases unmatched: 4. The CDR3 has 14 residues.

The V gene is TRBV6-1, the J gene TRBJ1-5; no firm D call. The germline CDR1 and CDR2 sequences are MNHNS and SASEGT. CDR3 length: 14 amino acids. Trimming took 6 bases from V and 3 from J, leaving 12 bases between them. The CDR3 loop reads CASSFLTDNQPQHF. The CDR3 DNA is TGTGCCAGCAGCTTTCTAACGGACAATCAGCCCCAGCATTTT.

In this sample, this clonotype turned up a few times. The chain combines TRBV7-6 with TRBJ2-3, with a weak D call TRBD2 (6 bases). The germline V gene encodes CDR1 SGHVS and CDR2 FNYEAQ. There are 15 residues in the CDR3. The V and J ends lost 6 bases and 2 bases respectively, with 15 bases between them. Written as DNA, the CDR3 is TGTGCCAGCAGTCTCTGGCGCGGGGCCACAGATACGCAGTATTTT. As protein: CASSLWRGATDTQYF.

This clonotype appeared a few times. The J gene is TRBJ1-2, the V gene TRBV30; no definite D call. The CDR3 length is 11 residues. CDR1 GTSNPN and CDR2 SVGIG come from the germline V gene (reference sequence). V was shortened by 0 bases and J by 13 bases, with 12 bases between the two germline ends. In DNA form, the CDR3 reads TGTGCCTGGAGTGTACGGCGAATTGCCACCTTC. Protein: CAWSVRRIATF.

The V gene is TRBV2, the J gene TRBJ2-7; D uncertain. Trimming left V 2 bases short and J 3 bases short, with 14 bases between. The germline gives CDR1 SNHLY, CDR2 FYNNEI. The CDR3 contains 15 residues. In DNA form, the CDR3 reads TGTGCCAGCAGTGAAAGGCAGATACTTAACTACGAGCAGTACTTC. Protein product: CASSERQILNYEQYF. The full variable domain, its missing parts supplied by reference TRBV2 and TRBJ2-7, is EPEVTQTPSHQVTQMGQEVILRCVPISNHLYFYWYRQILGQKVEFLVSFYNNEISEKSEIFDDQFSVERPDGSNFTLKIRSTKLEDSAMYFCASSERQILNYEQYFGPGTRLTVT.